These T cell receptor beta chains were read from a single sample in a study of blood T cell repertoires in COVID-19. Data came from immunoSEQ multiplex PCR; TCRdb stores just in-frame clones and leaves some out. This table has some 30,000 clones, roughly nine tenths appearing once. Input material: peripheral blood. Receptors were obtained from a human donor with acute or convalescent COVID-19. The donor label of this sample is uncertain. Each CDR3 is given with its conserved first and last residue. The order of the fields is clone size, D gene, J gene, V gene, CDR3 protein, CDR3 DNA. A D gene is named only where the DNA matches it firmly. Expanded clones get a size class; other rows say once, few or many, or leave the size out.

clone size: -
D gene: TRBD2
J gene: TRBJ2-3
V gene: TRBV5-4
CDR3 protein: CASSLDGGGTDTQYF
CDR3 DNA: TGTGCCAGCAGCTTGGATGGGGGGGGTACGGATACGCAGTATTTT

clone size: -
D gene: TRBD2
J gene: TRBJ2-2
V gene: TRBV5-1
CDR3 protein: CASSPAGLAGAKGTGELFF
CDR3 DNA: TGCGCCAGCAGCCCGGCAGGACTAGCGGGAGCCAAAGGCACCGGGGAGCTGTTTTTT

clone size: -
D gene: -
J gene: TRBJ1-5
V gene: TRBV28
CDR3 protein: CASSLIAGVGQPQHF
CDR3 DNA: TGTGCCAGCAGTTTAATTGCAGGGGTGGGGCAGCCCCAGCATTTT

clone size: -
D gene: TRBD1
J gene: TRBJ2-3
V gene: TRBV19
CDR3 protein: CASSKGQGSGSSSTDTQYF
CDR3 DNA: TGTGCCAGTAGTAAGGGACAGGGCTCGGGATCCTCTAGCACAGATACGCAGTATTTT

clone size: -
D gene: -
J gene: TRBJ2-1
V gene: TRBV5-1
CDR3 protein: CASSLAAASYNEQFF
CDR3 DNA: TGCGCCAGCAGCTTGGCTGCGGCCTCCTACAATGAGCAGTTCTTC

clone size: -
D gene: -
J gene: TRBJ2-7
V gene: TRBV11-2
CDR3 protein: CASSPNPPGNEQYF
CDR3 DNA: TGTGCCAGCAGCCCCAATCCGCCAGGGAACGAGCAGTACTTC

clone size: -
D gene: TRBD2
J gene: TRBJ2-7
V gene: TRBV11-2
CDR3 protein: CASRSSGNNYEQYF
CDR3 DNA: TGTGCCAGCAGGTCTAGCGGGAATAACTACGAGCAGTACTTC

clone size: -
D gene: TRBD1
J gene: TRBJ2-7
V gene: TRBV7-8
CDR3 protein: CASSSTGGGYEQYF
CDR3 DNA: TGTGCCAGCAGCTCCACAGGGGGCGGCTACGAGCAGTACTTC

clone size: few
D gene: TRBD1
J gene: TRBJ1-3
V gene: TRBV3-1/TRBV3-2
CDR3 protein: CASSQRGLENTIYF
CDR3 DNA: TGTGCCAGCAGCCAAAGGGGGCTGGAAAACACCATATATTTT

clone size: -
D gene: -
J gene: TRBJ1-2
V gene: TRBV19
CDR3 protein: CASNTVGGSYTF
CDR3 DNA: TGTGCCAGTAACACAGTTGGAGGCAGCTACACCTTC

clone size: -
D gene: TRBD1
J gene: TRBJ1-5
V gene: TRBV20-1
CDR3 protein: CSASMGQGQPQHF
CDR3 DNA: TGCAGTGCTAGTATGGGACAGGGTCAGCCCCAGCATTTT

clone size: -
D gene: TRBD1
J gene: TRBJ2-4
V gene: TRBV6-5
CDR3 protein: CASRPGTGGINIQYF
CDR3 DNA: TGTGCCAGCAGGCCCGGGACAGGGGGCATCAACATTCAGTACTTC

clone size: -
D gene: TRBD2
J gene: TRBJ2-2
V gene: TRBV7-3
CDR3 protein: CASSPIAGPGELFF
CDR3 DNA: TGTGCCAGCAGCCCCATAGCGGGACCGGGGGAGCTGTTTTTT

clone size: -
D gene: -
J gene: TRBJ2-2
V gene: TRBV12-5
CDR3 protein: CASGLGAGELFF
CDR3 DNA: TGTGCTAGTGGTTTGGGAGCCGGGGAGCTGTTTTTT

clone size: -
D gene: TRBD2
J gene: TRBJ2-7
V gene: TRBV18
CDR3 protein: CASSPDMGGSLYEQYF
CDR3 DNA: TGTGCCAGCTCACCGGACATGGGCGGGAGCTTATACGAGCAGTACTTC

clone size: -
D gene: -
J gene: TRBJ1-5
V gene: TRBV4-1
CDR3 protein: CASSQEHGVLSNQPQHF
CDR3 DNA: TGCGCCAGCAGCCAAGAACACGGGGTCCTTAGCAATCAGCCCCAGCATTTT

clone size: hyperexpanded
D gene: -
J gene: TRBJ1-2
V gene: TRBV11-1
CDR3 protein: CASSSAAGTNYGYTF
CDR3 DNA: TGTGCCAGCAGCTCGGCGGCGGGGACTAACTATGGCTACACCTTC

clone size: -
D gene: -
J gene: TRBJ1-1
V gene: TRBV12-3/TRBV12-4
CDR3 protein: CASSKQANTEAFF
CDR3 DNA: TGTGCCAGCAGTAAACAGGCTAACACTGAAGCTTTCTTT

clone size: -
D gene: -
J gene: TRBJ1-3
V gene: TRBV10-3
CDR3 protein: CAISDPGAGLLNTIYF
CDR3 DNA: TGTGCCATCAGTGACCCAGGGGCTGGCCTTTTAAACACCATATATTTT

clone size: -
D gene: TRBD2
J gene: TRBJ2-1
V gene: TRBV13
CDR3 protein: CASSQGLAGANEQFF
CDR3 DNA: TGTGCCAGCAGCCAGGGACTAGCGGGAGCCAATGAGCAGTTCTTC

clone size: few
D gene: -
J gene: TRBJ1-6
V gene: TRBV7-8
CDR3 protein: CASSLIRGNSRANSPLHF
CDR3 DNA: TGTGCCAGCAGCTTAATTAGGGGAAATTCTCGAGCGAATTCACCCCTCCACTTT

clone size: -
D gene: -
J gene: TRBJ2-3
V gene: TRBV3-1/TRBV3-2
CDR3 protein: CASSPAGGEPDTQYF
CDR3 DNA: TGTGCCAGCAGCCCCGCCGGCGGGGAGCCAGATACGCAGTATTTT

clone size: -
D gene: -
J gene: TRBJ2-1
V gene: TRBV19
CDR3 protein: CASKPKRSYNEQFF
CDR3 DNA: TGTGCCAGTAAGCCCAAGCGGTCCTACAATGAGCAGTTCTTC

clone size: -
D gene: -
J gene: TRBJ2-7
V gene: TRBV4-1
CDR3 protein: CASSQDRTYEQYF
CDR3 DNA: TGCGCCAGCAGCCAGGACAGAACCTACGAGCAGTACTTC

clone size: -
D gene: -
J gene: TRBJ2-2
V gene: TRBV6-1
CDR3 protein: CASSELNRVTGELFF
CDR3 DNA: TGTGCCAGCAGTGAATTGAACAGGGTCACCGGGGAGCTGTTTTTT

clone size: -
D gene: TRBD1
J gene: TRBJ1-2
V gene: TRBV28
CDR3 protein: CASSPGTGYGYTF
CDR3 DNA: TGTGCCAGCAGTCCCGGGACAGGATATGGCTACACCTTC

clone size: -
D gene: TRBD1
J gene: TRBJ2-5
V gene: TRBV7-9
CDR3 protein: CASSLGLGTGGVRMETQYF
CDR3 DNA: TGTGCCAGCAGCTTAGGCCTCGGGACAGGGGGCGTTCGGATGGAGACCCAGTACTTC

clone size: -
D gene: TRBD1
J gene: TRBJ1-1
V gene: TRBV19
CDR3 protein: CASSRRQGQGEAFF
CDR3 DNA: TGTGCCAGTAGCCGACGACAGGGGCAGGGTGAAGCTTTCTTT

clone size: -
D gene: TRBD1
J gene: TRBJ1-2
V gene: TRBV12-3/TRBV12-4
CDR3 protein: CASTRTGSYGYTF
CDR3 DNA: TGTGCCAGCACCCGGACAGGGAGCTATGGCTACACCTTC

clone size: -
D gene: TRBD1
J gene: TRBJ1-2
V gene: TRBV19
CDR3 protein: CASSGAGGYGYTF
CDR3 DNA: TGTGCCAGTAGTGGGGCAGGGGGCTATGGCTACACCTTC

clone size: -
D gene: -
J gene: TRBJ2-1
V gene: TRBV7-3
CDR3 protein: CASSPYPAGSLHNEQFF
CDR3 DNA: TGTGCCAGCAGCCCATATCCGGCGGGGAGTCTCCATAATGAGCAGTTCTTC

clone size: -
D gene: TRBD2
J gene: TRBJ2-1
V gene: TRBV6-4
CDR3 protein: CASSDGTSGHNEQFF
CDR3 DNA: TGTGCCAGCAGTGACGGGACTAGCGGGCACAATGAGCAGTTCTTC

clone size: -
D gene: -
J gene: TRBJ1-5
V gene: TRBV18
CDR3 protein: CASSLSVGGSNQPQHF
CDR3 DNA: TGTGCCAGCTCACTATCCGTCGGGGGGAGCAATCAGCCCCAGCATTTT

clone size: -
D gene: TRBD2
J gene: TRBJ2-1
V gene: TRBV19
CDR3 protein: CASMRKTSGSQGLGDEQFF
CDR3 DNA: TGTGCCAGTATGAGGAAGACTAGCGGTTCACAAGGGTTGGGCGATGAGCAGTTCTTC

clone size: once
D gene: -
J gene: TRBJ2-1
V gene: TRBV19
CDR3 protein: CASSIRDTSSGEQFF
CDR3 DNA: TGTGCCAGTAGTATCCGGGACACCTCATCGGGTGAGCAGTTCTTC

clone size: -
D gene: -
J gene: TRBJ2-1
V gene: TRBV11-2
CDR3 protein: CASSFSGTPNEQFF
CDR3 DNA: TGTGCCAGCAGCTTTTCCGGGACTCCTAATGAGCAGTTCTTC

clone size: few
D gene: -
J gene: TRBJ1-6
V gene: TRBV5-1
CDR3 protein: CASSVTVNSPLHF
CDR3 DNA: TGCGCCAGCAGCGTAACAGTAAATTCACCCCTCCACTTT

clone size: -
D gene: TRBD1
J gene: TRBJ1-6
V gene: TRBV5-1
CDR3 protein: CASQTGSGNSPLHF
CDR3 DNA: TGCGCCAGCCAGACAGGGTCAGGGAATTCACCCCTCCACTTT

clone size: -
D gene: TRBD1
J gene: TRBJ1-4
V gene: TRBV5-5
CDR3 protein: CASSLGTATTNEKLFF
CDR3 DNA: TGTGCCAGCAGCCTCGGGACAGCAACAACTAATGAAAAACTGTTTTTT

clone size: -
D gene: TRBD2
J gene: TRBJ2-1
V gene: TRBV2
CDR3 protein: CASKRGSGIYNEQFF
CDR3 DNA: TGTGCCAGCAAGAGGGGTAGCGGGATCTACAATGAGCAGTTCTTC

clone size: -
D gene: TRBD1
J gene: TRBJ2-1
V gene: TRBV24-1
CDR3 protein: CATSGTGAWNEQFF
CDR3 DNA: TGTGCCACCAGTGGGACAGGTGCTTGGAATGAGCAGTTCTTC

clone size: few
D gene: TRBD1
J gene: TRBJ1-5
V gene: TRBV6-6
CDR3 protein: CASRRQGGGNSNQPQHF
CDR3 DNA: TGTGCCAGCAGACGACAGGGGGGAGGAAATAGCAATCAGCCCCAGCATTTT

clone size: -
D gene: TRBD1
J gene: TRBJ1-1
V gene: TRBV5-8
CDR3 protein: CASSLGQGVVRNTEAFF
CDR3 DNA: TGTGCCAGCAGCTTGGGACAGGGAGTAGTTCGGAACACTGAAGCTTTCTTT

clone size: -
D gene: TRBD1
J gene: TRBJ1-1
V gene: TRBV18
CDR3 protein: CASSLATGGNTEAFF
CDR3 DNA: TGTGCCAGCTCACTCGCGACAGGGGGGAACACTGAAGCTTTCTTT

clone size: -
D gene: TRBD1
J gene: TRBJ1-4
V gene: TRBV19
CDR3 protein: CASSTGTAATNEKLFF
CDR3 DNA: TGTGCCAGTAGTACTGGGACAGCCGCAACTAATGAAAAACTGTTTTTT

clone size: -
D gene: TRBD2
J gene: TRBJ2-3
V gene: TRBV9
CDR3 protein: CASSITGLKLDTQYF
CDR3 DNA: TGTGCCAGCTCGATTACGGGACTAAAACTAGATACGCAGTATTTT

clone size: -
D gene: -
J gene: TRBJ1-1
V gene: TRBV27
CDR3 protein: CASSLTGNVNTEAFF
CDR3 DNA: TGTGCCAGCAGTTTAACAGGGAATGTGAACACTGAAGCTTTCTTT

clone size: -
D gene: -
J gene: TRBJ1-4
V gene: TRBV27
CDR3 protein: CASSLSQVGKLFF
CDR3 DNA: TGTGCCAGCAGTTTGTCACAGGTTGGAAAACTGTTTTTT

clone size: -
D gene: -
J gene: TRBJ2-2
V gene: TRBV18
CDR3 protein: CASSPLARATGELFF
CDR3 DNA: TGTGCCAGCTCACCACTGGCCAGGGCCACCGGGGAGCTGTTTTTT

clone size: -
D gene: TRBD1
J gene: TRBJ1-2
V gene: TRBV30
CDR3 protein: CAWKDRGHGYTF
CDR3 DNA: TGTGCCTGGAAGGACAGGGGCCATGGCTACACCTTC